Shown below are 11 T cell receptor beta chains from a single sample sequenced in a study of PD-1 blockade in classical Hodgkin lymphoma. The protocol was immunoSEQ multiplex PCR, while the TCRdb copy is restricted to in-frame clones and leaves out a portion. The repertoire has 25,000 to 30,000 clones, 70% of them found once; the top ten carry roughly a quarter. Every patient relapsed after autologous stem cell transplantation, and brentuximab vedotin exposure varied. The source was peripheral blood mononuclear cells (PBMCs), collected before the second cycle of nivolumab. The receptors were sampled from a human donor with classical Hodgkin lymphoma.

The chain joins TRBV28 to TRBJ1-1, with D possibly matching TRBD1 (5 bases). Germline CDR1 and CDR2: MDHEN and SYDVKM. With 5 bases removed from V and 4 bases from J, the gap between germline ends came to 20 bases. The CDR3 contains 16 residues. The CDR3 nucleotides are TGTGCCAGCAGTATACCGGACACCCTAAGGGGCACTGAAGCTTTCTTT. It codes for CASSIPDTLRGTEAFF. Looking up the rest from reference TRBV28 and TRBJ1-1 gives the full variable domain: DVKVTQSSRYLVKRTGEKVFLECVQDMDHENMFWYRQDPGLGLRLIYFSYDVKMKEKGDIPEGYSVSREKKERFSLILESASTNQTSMYLCASSIPDTLRGTEAFFGQGTRLTVV.

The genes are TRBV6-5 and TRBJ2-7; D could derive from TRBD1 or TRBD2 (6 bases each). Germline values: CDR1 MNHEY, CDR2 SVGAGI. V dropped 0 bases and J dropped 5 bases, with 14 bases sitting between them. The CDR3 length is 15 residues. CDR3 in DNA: TGTGCCAGCAGTTACTCATACGGGGGCCTTAACGAGCAGTACTTC. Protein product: CASSYSYGGLNEQYF.

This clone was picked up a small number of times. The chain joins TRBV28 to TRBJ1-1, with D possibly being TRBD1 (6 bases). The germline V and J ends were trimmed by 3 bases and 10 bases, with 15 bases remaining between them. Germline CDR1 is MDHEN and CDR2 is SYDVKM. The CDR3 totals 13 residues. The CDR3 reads CASSFNTLQGAFF. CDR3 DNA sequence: TGTGCCAGCAGTTTTAATACCTTACAGGGAGCTTTCTTT.

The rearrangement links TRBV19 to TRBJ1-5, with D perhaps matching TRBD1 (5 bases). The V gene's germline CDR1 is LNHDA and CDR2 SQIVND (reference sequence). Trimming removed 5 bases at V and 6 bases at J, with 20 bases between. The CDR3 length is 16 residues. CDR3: CASSFLSGAGTQPQHF. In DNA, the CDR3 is TGTGCCAGTAGTTTCCTATCCGGGGCAGGCACTCAGCCCCAGCATTTT.

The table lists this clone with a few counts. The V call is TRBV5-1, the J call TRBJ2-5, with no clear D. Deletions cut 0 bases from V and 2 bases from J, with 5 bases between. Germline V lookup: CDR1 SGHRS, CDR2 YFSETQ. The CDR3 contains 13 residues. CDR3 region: CASSLEGQETQYF. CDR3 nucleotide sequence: TGCGCCAGCAGCTTGGAAGGACAAGAGACCCAGTACTTC.

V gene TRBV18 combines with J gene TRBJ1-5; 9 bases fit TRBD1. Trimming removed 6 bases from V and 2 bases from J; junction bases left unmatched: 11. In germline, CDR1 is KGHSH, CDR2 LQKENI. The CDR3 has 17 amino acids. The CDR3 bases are TGTGCCAGCTCGTCCCGGGACAGGGAAGGGGGCAATCAGCCCCAGCATTTT. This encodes CASSSRDREGGNQPQHF.

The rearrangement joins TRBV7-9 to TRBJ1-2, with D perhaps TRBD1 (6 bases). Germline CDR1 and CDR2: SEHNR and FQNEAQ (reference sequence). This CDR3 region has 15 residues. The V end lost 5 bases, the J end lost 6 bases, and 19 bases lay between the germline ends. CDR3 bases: TGTGCCAGCAGCCGCGCCCCGGGGGCGGCGGATGGCTACACCTTC. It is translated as CASSRAPGAADGYTF.

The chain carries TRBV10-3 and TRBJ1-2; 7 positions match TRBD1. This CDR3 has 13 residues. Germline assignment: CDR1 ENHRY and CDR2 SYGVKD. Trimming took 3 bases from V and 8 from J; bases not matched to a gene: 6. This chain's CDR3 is CAISETGEGGYTF. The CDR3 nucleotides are TGTGCCATCAGTGAAACAGGGGAAGGGGGCTACACCTTC.

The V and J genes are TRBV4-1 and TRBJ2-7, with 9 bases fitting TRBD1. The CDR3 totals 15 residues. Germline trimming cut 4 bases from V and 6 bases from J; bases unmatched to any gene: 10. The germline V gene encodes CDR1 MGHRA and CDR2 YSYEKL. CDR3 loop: CASSRRTGEYAEQYF. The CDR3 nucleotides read TGCGCCAGCAGCCGACGGACAGGGGAGTATGCCGAGCAGTACTTC.

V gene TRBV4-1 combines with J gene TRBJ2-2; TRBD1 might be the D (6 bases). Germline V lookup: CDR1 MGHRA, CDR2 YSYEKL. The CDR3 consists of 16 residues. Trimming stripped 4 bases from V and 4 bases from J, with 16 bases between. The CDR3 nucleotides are TGCGCCAGCAGCCGCGAGGGGCAGGGGAGCACCGGGGAGCTGTTTTTT. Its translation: CASSREGQGSTGELFF.

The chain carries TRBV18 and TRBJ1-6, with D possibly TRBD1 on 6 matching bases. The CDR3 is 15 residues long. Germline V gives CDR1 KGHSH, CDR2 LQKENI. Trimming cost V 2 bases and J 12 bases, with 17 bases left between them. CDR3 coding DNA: TGTGCCAGCTCACCAGGTGGGGGGCAGGTAGGACCCCTCCACTTT. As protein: CASSPGGGQVGPLHF.